Below, one T cell receptor (beta chain) is given with its context. Germline V gene data show CDR1 as MNHEY and CDR2 as SMNVEV (reference sequence). V lost 2 bases, J lost 3 bases, and 7 bases stayed unmatched. The CDR3 extends over 16 amino acids. The sample belongs to a study of T cell changes during pregnancy in multiple sclerosis. Measured with immunoSEQ multiplex PCR; TCRdb has only the in-frame clones, and not every one. The sample has around 110,000 clones; around nine tenths are singletons. The material was peripheral blood, obtained in the third trimester of pregnancy. The gene calls are TRBV27 and TRBJ2-3; TRBD1 matches at 8 bases. The clonotype was recovered from a female donor with multiple sclerosis, enrolled in a pregnancy study. This chain's CDR3 is CASSLRSGGATDTQYF. The CDR3 region has the DNA TGTGCCAGCAGTTTAAGGTCAGGGGGCGCAACAGATACGCAGTATTTT.